Following are 11 T cell receptor beta chains from one sample sequenced in a study of cytomegalovirus exposure and HLA in healthy donors. The PCR made use of 60 Vbeta and 13 Jbeta primers. Sequencing used immunoSEQ multiplex PCR; TCRdb keeps in-frame clones, though not all of them. The sample is made up of 87,000 or so clones, and the top ten hold roughly 14% of it. Sequenced: PBMCs. These receptors all stem from a man aged 45-65 years in good health and CMV-seropositive.

V gene TRBV7-9 combines with J gene TRBJ2-3; 13 bases agree with TRBD2. Trimming took 5 bases from V and 5 from J; bases not matched to a gene: 13. The CDR3 extends over 18 amino acids. Germline V gives CDR1 SEHNR, CDR2 FQNEAQ (reference sequence). CDR3 protein: CASSPTLGTSGNGDTQYF. The CDR3 DNA reads as TGTGCCAGCAGCCCCACACTGGGGACTAGCGGGAATGGAGATACGCAGTATTTT.

The chain recombines TRBV4-2 with TRBJ1-5; 7 bases agree with TRBD1. The CDR3 sequence is 18 residues long. Unmatched junction bases numbered 15, after V lost 4 bases and J lost 3 bases. Germline V gene lookup returns CDR1 LGHNA and CDR2 YNFKEQ. CDR3 region: CASSLRANPTGLNQPQHF. DNA of the CDR3: TGTGCCAGCAGCCTTCGGGCTAATCCGACAGGGCTCAATCAGCCCCAGCATTTT.

The chain links TRBV11-1 to TRBJ2-1; D is uncertain. V was pared by 5 bases and J by 8 bases, with 19 bases between. CDR1 SGHAT and CDR2 FQDESV come from the germline V gene (reference sequence). This CDR3 spans 15 amino acids. Here the CDR3 reads CASSRDVAPIDEQFF. CDR3 DNA sequence: TGTGCCAGCAGCCGTGACGTAGCCCCCATCGATGAGCAGTTCTTC.

Concerning this clone itself: The junction differs from germline at one of its ends, possibly a read error. The rearrangement joins TRBV30 to TRBJ1-1; perhaps TRBD1 as D (6 bases). CDR1 and CDR2 (germline): GTSNPN, SVGIG (reference sequence). The CDR3 runs to 15 residues. CDR3 in amino acids: CAGSVKIAGVAEAFF. CDR3 nucleotides: TGTGCCGGGAGTGTAAAGATTGCAGGGGTGGCTGAAGCTTTCTTT.

The V call is TRBV12-5, the J call TRBJ2-6; D ambiguous. Germline lookup yields CDR1 LGHNT and CDR2 FRNRAP. The V gene lost 1 base and the J gene lost 1 base, with 8 bases spanning the gap. There are 16 residues in the CDR3. The CDR3 is CASGLAIPSGANVLTF. For the CDR3, the DNA is TGTGCTAGTGGTTTGGCTATCCCGTCTGGGGCCAACGTCCTGACTTTC.

The chain combines TRBV5-6 with TRBJ2-1, with D maybe TRBD1 (6 bases). The CDR3 is made up of 14 amino acids. V was clipped by 4 bases and J by 2 bases, with 10 bases between them. Germline values: CDR1 SGHDT, CDR2 YYEEEE. The DNA for the CDR3 is TGTGCCAGCAGCCACAGGGACCCCTACAATGAGCAGTTCTTC. Translation: CASSHRDPYNEQFF.

This chain uses TRBV6-5 with TRBJ2-2, with D possibly TRBD1 on 5 matching bases. CDR1 and CDR2 from the germline V gene are MNHEY and SVGAGI. This CDR3 comprises 14 residues. Trimming cost V 7 bases and J 3 bases, with 12 bases left between them. In DNA form, the CDR3 reads TGTGCCAGCACCCTGCAAGGGGACACCGGGGAGCTGTTTTTT. The encoded protein is CASTLQGDTGELFF.

The chain employs TRBV5-1 and TRBJ1-4; D gene ambiguous. The germline V gene has CDR1 SGHRS and CDR2 YFSETQ. Deletions cut 4 bases from V and 8 bases from J, with 15 bases between. CDR3 size: 14 residues. The CDR3 spells CASSPSTVGEKLFF. The CDR3 nucleotides are TGCGCCAGCAGCCCCTCCACCGTCGGGGAAAAACTGTTTTTT.

V usage is TRBV6-6 and J usage is TRBJ1-2; D possibly corresponds to TRBD1 (6 bases). V lost 5 bases to trimming and J lost 4 bases, with 17 bases between them. CDR1 and CDR2 (germline): MNHNY, SVGAGI (reference sequence). The CDR3 spans 15 residues. The CDR3 reads CASSPPRGAGYGYTF. In DNA, the CDR3 is TGTGCCAGCAGTCCCCCCCGGGGGGCCGGCTATGGCTACACCTTC.

The genes are TRBV9 and TRBJ2-5; 8 nucleotides match TRBD2. The J segment lost 5 bases and the V segment lost 1 base, leaving 4 bases of the junction unmatched. The CDR3 runs to 14 residues. CDR1 is SGDLS and CDR2 is YYNGEE in the germline V gene. This CDR3 is CASSVSGRYETQYF. Here the CDR3 DNA reads TGTGCCAGCAGCGTAAGCGGGAGATATGAGACCCAGTACTTC.

This chain uses TRBV6-5 with TRBJ2-1; D gene unclear. Germline lookup yields CDR1 MNHEY and CDR2 SVGAGI. V was shortened by 7 bases and J by 7 bases, with 8 bases between the two germline ends. CDR3 size: 11 residues. The CDR3 protein is CASTRRNEQFF. The CDR3 nucleotides read TGTGCCAGCACCCGCCGGAATGAGCAGTTCTTC.